A selection of T cell receptor beta chains follows, all from one sample in a study of T cells expressing NK-cell markers. TCRdb derives one entry per CDR3 protein from the 5' RACE reads, leaving out DNA. Its clone listing holds under 500,000 distinct CDR3 sequences. Material for sequencing was blood T cells: a sorted CD56 or NKG2C T cell subset, CD4+ or CD8+ T cells, or bulk PBMC T cells (not recorded which). Receptors were obtained from a woman aged 18 to 69 in good health. Both conserved end residues are part of each CDR3.

v_gene: TRBV14; j_gene: TRBJ1-3; CDR3aa: CASSLLKIPGNTIYF
v_gene: TRBV5-8; j_gene: TRBJ2-3; CDR3aa: CASSPLAGASTDTQYF
v_gene: TRBV24-1; j_gene: TRBJ2-2; CDR3aa: CATSGGTSGYTGELFF
v_gene: TRBV10-3; j_gene: TRBJ2-1; CDR3aa: CAVRDYTYNEQFF
v_gene: TRBV20-1; j_gene: TRBJ2-3; CDR3aa: CSARDWGGRTDTQYF
v_gene: TRBV7-2; j_gene: TRBJ2-3; CDR3aa: CASSLTGSSHTRDTQYF
v_gene: TRBV7-9; j_gene: TRBJ1-4; CDR3aa: CASSYFGEKLFF
v_gene: TRBV20-1; j_gene: TRBJ1-4; CDR3aa: CSASPTGRGTLFF
v_gene: TRBV12-3/TRBV12-4; j_gene: TRBJ2-1; CDR3aa: CASSRGLLAGPRSYNEQFF
v_gene: TRBV3-1; j_gene: TRBJ2-1; CDR3aa: CASSQSRTSGGRYNEQFF
v_gene: TRBV5-4; j_gene: TRBJ2-1; CDR3aa: CASSQGTSGGNEQFF
v_gene: TRBV4-3; j_gene: TRBJ2-1; CDR3aa: CASSQSGGASEQFF
v_gene: TRBV28; j_gene: TRBJ2-4; CDR3aa: CASSRKTVAKNIQYF
v_gene: TRBV7-2; j_gene: TRBJ2-2; CDR3aa: CASSQMGRGVTGELFF
v_gene: TRBV3-1; j_gene: TRBJ2-1; CDR3aa: CASSREGGIGNEQFF
v_gene: TRBV4-2; j_gene: TRBJ2-5; CDR3aa: CASSQEDSMYQETQYF
v_gene: TRBV7-9; j_gene: TRBJ1-3; CDR3aa: CASSLEVPSGNTIYF
v_gene: TRBV5-4; j_gene: TRBJ1-6; CDR3aa: CASSLSRTVNSPLHF
v_gene: TRBV6-4; j_gene: TRBJ1-1; CDR3aa: CASSGGGEAFF
v_gene: TRBV11-3; j_gene: TRBJ2-3; CDR3aa: CASSRRQTDTQYF
v_gene: TRBV20-1; j_gene: TRBJ2-3; CDR3aa: CSASGFREGTYTDTQYF
v_gene: TRBV18; j_gene: TRBJ1-1; CDR3aa: CASSPGGGQGTEAFF
v_gene: TRBV5-1; j_gene: TRBJ2-3; CDR3aa: CASSSIGTPDTQYF
v_gene: TRBV18; j_gene: TRBJ2-3; CDR3aa: CASATGTILDRNF
v_gene: TRBV12-3/TRBV12-4; j_gene: TRBJ2-5; CDR3aa: CASSFSTGIGETQYF
v_gene: TRBV5-4; j_gene: TRBJ2-5; CDR3aa: CASSSQKALQETQYF
v_gene: TRBV29-1; j_gene: TRBJ1-1; CDR3aa: CSVLKNTEAFF
v_gene: TRBV6-2/TRBV6-3; j_gene: TRBJ1-1; CDR3aa: CASSFPQEGNTEAFF
v_gene: TRBV12-3/TRBV12-4; j_gene: TRBJ1-6; CDR3aa: CASSSGRGNSPLHF
v_gene: TRBV4-2; j_gene: TRBJ2-7; CDR3aa: CASSQRLGRKYEQYF
v_gene: TRBV5-1; j_gene: TRBJ2-1; CDR3aa: CASSPGLAGNYNEQFF
v_gene: TRBV20-1; j_gene: TRBJ2-7; CDR3aa: CSAQMTGHPEQYF
v_gene: TRBV12-3/TRBV12-4; j_gene: TRBJ2-3; CDR3aa: CASSLRGSSTDTQYF
v_gene: TRBV20-1; j_gene: TRBJ2-5; CDR3aa: CSARWDRDQETQYF
v_gene: TRBV4-1; j_gene: TRBJ1-5; CDR3aa: CASSRGDSLVQPQHF
v_gene: TRBV15; j_gene: TRBJ1-5; CDR3aa: CATSRVGSGQHSNQPQHF
v_gene: TRBV20-1; j_gene: TRBJ2-1; CDR3aa: CSARGLAGTYNEQFF
v_gene: TRBV27; j_gene: TRBJ2-3; CDR3aa: CASSLIGNTDTQYF
v_gene: TRBV6-2/TRBV6-3; j_gene: TRBJ2-5; CDR3aa: CASSYSQGHETQYF
v_gene: TRBV20-1; j_gene: TRBJ2-1; CDR3aa: CSAGPSGANEQFF
v_gene: TRBV29-1; j_gene: TRBJ1-3; CDR3aa: CSAGGEGTIYF
v_gene: TRBV12-3/TRBV12-4; j_gene: TRBJ1-6; CDR3aa: CASSHRDRASPLHF